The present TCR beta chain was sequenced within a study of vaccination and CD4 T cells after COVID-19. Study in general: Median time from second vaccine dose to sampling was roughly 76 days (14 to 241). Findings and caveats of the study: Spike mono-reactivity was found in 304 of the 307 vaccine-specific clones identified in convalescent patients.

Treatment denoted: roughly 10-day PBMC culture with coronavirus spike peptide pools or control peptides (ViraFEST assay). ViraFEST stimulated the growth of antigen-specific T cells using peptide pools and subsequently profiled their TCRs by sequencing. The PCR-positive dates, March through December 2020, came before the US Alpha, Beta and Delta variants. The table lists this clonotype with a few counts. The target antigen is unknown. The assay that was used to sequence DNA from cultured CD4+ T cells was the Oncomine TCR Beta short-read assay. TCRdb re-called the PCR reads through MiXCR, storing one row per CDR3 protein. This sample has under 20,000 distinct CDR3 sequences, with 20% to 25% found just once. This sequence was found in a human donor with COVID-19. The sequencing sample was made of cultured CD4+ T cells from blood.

CDR3 in amino acids: CATSRARLLNTEAFF. In DNA, the CDR3 is TGTGCCACCAGCAGAGCTCGGCTTCTGAACACTGAAGCTTTCTTT. The chain employs TRBV15 and TRBJ1-1; D remains unclear. The CDR3 totals 15 residues. Looked up from germline, CDR1 is LNHNV and CDR2 is YYDKDF (reference sequence). V was clipped by 1 base and J by 0 bases, with 9 bases between them.